The 5 T cell receptor beta chains given below trace back to one sample, sequenced in a study of shared clonotypes between healthy human individuals. Only in-frame clones appear in the TCRdb table, and some are missing; sequencing was by immunoSEQ multiplex PCR. Of a few million clones listed, approximately 93% are singletons. The sample comprised naive CD4+ T cells from PBMCs. Subset described: CD45RA+ positively selected. Receptor source: a man aged 18 to 29 in good health. Some clones in this sample may be carry-over from other donors' samples.

The chain carries TRBV5-1 and TRBJ2-7; weak D call: TRBD1 (6 bases). V was pared by 0 bases and J by 6 bases, with 10 bases between. CDR1 is SGHRS, CDR2 YFSETQ, per germline. This CDR3 comprises 13 residues. The CDR3, as DNA: TGCGCCAGCAGCTTGGAGGGGGTCATCGAGCAGTACTTC. Protein product: CASSLEGVIEQYF.

The rearrangement links TRBV7-2 to TRBJ1-2; TRBD1 is a possible D gene (5 bases). V was clipped by 2 bases and J by 7 bases, with 14 bases between them. The germline V gene has CDR1 SGHTA and CDR2 FQGNSA. CDR3 size: 14 residues. The CDR3 region has the DNA TGTGCCAGCAGCTTACCCTCGACAGCGGGTGGCTACACCTTC. This sequence encodes CASSLPSTAGGYTF.

In DNA, the CDR3 is TGCAGCGGACTAGCGGAGTTGAACACCGGGGAGCTGTTTTTT. Translation: CSGLAELNTGELFF. The chain employs TRBV29-1 and TRBJ2-2; TRBD2 agrees at 9 bases. V gave up 7 bases and J gave up 1 base; unmatched junction bases: 4. Germline loops: CDR1 SQVTM, CDR2 ANQGSEA. The CDR3 runs to 14 residues.

J is TRBJ2-7 and V is TRBV6-5; no reliable D call. The ends were cut back, 0 bases at V and 2 bases at J, with 11 bases in the middle. The CDR3 consists of 15 residues. From germline, CDR1 is MNHEY and CDR2 SVGAGI. CDR3 residues: CASSYSGLGAYEQYF. In nucleotides, the CDR3 is TGTGCCAGCAGTTACTCAGGGCTAGGAGCCTACGAGCAGTACTTC.

J is TRBJ2-7 and V is TRBV5-1; D is perhaps TRBD1 (6 bases). This CDR3 is 15 amino acids long. Trimming stripped 3 bases from V and 1 base from J, with 14 bases between. From germline, CDR1 is SGHRS and CDR2 YFSETQ. Here the CDR3 reads CASSWSTGDSYEQYF. The CDR3 DNA sequence: TGCGCCAGCAGCTGGTCGACAGGAGATTCCTACGAGCAGTACTTC.